Reported below is one T cell receptor (beta chain). What it binds is unknown. The CDR3 extends over 16 amino acids. Germline V gene sequence: CDR1 SGHTA, CDR2 FQGNSA. With 5 bases clipped from V and 6 bases from J, the junction kept 8 bases outside the gene matches. The data stem from a study of early T cells in non-severe SARS-CoV-2 infection. Whole-study results and caveats: Database matching using VDJdb favored anti-spike CD8 responses, with private and CD4 specificities left missing.

Each CDR3 protein gets one entry after TCRdb re-called the 5' RACE reads with MiXCR. Of some 66,000 distinct CDR3 sequences listed, roughly 9.1% are singletons. The chain couples TRBV7-2 to TRBJ2-1, with 12 bases fitting TRBD2. The sequenced sample was whole blood. This TCR was recovered from an adult who was a healthcare worker with PCR-confirmed SARS-CoV-2 infection or an uninfected control (not recorded which). The CDR3 DNA reads TGTGCCAGCAGCCCCATCCGACTAGCGGGAGCCAATGAGCAGTTCTTC. This translates into CASSPIRLAGANEQFF.